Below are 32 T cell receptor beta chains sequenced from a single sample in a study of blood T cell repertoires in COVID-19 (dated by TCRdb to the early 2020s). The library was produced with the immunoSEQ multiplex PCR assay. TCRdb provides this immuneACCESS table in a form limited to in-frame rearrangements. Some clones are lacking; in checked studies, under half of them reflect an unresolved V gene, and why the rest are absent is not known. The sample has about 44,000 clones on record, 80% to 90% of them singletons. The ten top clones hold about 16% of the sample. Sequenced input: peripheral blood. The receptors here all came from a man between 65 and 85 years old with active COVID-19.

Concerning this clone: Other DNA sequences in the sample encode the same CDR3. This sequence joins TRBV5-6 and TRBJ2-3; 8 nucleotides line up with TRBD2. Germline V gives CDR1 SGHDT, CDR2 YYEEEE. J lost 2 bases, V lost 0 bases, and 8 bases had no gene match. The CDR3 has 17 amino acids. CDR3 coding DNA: TGTGCCAGCAGCTTGGTCGCAAGCGGGGGACCCACAGATACGCAGTATTTT. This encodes CASSLVASGGPTDTQYF.

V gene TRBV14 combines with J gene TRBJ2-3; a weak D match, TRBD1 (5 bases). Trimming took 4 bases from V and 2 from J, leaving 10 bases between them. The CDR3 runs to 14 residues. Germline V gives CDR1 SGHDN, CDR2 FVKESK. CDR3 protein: CASSPRQFTDTQYF. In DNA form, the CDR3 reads TGTGCCAGCAGCCCCCGACAGTTCACAGATACGCAGTATTTT.

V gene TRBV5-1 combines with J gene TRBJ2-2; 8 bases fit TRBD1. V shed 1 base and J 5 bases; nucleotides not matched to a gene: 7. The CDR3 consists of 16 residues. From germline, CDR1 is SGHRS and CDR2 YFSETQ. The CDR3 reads CASSLSGGGNTGELFF. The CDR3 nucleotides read TGCGCCAGCAGCTTGTCAGGGGGCGGTAATACCGGGGAGCTGTTTTTT.

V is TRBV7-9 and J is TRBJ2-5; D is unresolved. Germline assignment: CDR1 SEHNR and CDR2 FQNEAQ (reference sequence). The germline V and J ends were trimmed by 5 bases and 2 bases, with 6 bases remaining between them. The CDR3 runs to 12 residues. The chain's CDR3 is CASSQIQETQYF. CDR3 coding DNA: TGTGCCAGCAGCCAGATACAAGAGACCCAGTACTTC.

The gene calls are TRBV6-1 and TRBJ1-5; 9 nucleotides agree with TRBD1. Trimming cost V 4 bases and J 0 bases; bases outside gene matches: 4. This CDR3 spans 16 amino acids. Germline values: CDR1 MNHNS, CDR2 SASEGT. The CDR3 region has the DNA TGTGCCAGCAGTGGGACAGGGGCCTATAGCAATCAGCCCCAGCATTTT. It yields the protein CASSGTGAYSNQPQHF.

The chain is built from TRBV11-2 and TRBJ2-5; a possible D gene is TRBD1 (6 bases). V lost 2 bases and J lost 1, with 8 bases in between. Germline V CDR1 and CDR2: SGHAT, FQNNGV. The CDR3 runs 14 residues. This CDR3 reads CASSLSGVQETQYF. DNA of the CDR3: TGTGCCAGCAGCTTATCAGGGGTCCAAGAGACCCAGTACTTC. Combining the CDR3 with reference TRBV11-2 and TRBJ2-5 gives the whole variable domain EAGVAQSPRYKIIEKRQSVAFWCNPISGHATLYWYQQILGQGPKLLIQFQNNGVVDDSQLPKDRFSAERLKGVDSTLKIQPAKLEDSAVYLCASSLSGVQETQYFGPGTRLLVL.

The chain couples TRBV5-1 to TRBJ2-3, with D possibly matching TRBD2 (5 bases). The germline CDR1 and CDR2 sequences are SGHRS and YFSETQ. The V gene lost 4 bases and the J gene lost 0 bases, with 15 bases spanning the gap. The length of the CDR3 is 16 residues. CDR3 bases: TGCGCCAGCAGCCCCGAGGGCGAGCATAGCACAGATACGCAGTATTTT. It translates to CASSPEGEHSTDTQYF.

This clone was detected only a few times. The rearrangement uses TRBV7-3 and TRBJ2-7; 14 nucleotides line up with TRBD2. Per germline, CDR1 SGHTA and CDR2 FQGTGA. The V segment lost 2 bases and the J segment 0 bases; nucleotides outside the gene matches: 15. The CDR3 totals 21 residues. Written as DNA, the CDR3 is TGTGCCAGCAGCTTATTTTCTTTCTTCGGGACTAGCGGGGGAAGCTCCTACGAGCAGTACTTC. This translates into CASSLFSFFGTSGGSSYEQYF.

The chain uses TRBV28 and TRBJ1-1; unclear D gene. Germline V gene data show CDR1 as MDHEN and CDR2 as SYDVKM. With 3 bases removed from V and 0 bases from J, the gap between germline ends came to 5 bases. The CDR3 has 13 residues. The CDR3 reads CASSLRVNTEAFF. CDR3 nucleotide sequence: TGTGCCAGCAGTTTGAGAGTGAACACTGAAGCTTTCTTT.

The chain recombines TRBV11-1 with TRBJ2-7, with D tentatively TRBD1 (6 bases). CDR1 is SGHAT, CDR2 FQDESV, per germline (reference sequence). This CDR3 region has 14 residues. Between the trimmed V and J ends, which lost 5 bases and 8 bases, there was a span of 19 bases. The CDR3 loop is CASSPEVQGIKQYF. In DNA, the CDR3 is TGTGCCAGCAGCCCAGAGGTGCAGGGGATTAAGCAGTACTTC.

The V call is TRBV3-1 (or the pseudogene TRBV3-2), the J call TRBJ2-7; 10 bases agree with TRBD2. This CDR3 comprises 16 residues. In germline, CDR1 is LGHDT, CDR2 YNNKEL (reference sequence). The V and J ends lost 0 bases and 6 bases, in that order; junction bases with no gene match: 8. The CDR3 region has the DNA TGTGCCAGCAGCCAAGATGCGAGCGGGGGGGCGAGCGAGCAGTACTTC. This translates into CASSQDASGGASEQYF.

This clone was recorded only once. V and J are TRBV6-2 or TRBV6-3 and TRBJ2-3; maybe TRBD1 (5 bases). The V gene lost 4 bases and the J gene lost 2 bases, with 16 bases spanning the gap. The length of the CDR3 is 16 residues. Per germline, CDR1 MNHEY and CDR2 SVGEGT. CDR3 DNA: TGTGCCAGCAGTTTAGAGACAGAATTGAACACAGATACGCAGTATTTT. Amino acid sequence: CASSLETELNTDTQYF.

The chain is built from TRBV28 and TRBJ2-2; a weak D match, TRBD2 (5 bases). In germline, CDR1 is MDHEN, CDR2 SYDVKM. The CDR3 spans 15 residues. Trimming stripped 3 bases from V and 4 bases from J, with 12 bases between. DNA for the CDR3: TGTGCCAGCAGTTTCCCCAGGACTGTCACCGGGGAGCTGTTTTTT. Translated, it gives CASSFPRTVTGELFF. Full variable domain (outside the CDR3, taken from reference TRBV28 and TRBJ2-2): DVKVTQSSRYLVKRTGEKVFLECVQDMDHENMFWYRQDPGLGLRLIYFSYDVKMKEKGDIPEGYSVSREKKERFSLILESASTNQTSMYLCASSFPRTVTGELFFGEGSRLTVL.

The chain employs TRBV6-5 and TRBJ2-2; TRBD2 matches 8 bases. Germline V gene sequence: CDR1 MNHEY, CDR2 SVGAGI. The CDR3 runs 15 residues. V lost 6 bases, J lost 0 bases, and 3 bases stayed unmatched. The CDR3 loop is CASRLGLANTGELFF. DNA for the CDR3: TGTGCCAGCAGACTGGGACTAGCGAACACCGGGGAGCTGTTTTTT.

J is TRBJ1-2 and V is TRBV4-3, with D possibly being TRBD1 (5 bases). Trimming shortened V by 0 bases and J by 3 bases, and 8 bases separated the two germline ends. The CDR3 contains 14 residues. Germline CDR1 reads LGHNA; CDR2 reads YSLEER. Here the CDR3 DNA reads TGCGCCAGCAGCCAAGAGACAGCTTACTATGGCTACACCTTC. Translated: CASSQETAYYGYTF.

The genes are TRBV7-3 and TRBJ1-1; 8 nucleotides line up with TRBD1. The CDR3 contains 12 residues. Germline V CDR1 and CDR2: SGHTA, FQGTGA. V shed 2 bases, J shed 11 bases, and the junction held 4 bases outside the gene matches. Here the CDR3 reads CASSLEQGGAFF. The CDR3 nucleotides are TGTGCCAGCAGCTTAGAACAGGGGGGCGCTTTCTTT. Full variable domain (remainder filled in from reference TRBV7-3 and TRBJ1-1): GAGVSQTPSNKVTEKGKYVELRCDPISGHTALYWYRQSLGQGPEFLIYFQGTGAADDSGLPNDRFFAVRPEGSVSTLKIQRTERGDSAVYLCASSLEQGGAFFGQGTRLTVV.

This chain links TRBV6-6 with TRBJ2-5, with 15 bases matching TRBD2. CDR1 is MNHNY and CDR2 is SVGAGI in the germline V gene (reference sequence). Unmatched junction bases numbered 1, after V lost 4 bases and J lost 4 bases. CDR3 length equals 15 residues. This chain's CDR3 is CASSWTSGGGETQYF. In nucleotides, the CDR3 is TGTGCCAGCAGTTGGACTAGCGGGGGGGGAGAGACCCAGTACTTC.

The CDR3 loop is CASSDSGVLYF. CDR3 DNA: TGTGCCAGCAGTGACTCCGGGGTCCTATATTTT. This sequence joins TRBV6-4 and TRBJ1-3; no clear D gene. V shed 0 bases and J shed 14 bases, with 8 bases lying between them. This CDR3 has 11 residues. Germline assignment: CDR1 MRHNA and CDR2 SNTAGT.

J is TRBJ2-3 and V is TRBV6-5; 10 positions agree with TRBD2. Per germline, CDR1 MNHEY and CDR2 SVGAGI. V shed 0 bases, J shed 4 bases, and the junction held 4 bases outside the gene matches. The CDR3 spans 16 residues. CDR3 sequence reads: CASSYSRTSGPDTQYF. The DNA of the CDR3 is TGTGCCAGCAGTTACTCGCGGACTAGCGGTCCAGATACGCAGTATTTT.

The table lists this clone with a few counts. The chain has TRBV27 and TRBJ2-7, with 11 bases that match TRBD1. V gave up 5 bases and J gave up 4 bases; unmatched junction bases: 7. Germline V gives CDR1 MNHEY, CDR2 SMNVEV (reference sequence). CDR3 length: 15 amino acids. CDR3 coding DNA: TGTGCCAGCAGTCCCGGACAGGGGGCTGGGTACGAGCAGTACTTC. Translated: CASSPGQGAGYEQYF.

CDR3 in DNA: TGTGCCAGCAGCTCAAAACAAATCCAAGAGACCCAGTACTTC. It translates to CASSSKQIQETQYF. The chain carries TRBV11-1 and TRBJ2-5; no firm D call. The CDR3 sequence is 14 residues long. Germline V gene data show CDR1 as SGHAT and CDR2 as FQDESV (reference sequence). Trimming removed 4 bases from V and 1 base from J, with 10 bases in between.

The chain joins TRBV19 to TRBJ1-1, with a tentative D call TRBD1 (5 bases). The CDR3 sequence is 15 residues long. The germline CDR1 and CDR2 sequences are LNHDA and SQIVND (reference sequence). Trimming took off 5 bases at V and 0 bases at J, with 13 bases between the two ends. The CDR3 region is CASSRQLHLNTEAFF. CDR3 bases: TGTGCCAGTAGTCGACAGCTTCACCTGAACACTGAAGCTTTCTTT. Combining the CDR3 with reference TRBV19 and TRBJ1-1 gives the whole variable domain DGGITQSPKYLFRKEGQNVTLSCEQNLNHDAMYWYRQDPGQGLRLIYYSQIVNDFQKGDIAEGYSVSREKKESFPLTVTSAQKNPTAFYLCASSRQLHLNTEAFFGQGTRLTVV.

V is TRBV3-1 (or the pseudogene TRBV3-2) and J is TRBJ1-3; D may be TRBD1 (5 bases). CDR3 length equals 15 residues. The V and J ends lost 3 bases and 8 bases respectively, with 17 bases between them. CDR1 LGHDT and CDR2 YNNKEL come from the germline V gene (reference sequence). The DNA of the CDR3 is TGTGCCAGCAGCCATGCAGGGCGATCACCCGACACCATATATTTT. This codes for CASSHAGRSPDTIYF.

CDR3 sequence: CASSSPTATGNTIYF. The CDR3 bases are TGTGCCAGCAGCTCCCCAACAGCAACTGGAAACACCATATATTTT. This sequence joins TRBV7-2 and TRBJ1-3; D unclear. The V end lost 4 bases, the J end lost 2 bases, and 12 bases lay between the germline ends. There are 15 residues in the CDR3. The germline CDR1 and CDR2 sequences are SGHTA and FQGNSA.

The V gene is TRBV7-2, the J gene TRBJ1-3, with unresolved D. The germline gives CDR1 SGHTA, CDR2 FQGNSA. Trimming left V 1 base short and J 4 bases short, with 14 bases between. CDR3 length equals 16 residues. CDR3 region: CASSLGGLGGGNTIYF. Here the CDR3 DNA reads TGTGCCAGCAGCTTAGGCGGACTGGGTGGGGGAAACACCATATATTTT.

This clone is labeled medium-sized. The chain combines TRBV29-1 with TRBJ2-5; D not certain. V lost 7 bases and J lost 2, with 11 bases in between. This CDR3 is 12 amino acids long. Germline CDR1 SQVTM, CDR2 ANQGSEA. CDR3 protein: CSAREVQETQYF. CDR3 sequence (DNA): TGCAGCGCCCGCGAGGTACAAGAGACCCAGTACTTC.

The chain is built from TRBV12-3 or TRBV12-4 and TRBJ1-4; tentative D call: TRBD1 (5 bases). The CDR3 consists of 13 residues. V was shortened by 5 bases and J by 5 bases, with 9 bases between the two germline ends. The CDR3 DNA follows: TGTGCCAGCAGTCGCGACAGAAATGAAAAACTGTTTTTT. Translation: CASSRDRNEKLFF.

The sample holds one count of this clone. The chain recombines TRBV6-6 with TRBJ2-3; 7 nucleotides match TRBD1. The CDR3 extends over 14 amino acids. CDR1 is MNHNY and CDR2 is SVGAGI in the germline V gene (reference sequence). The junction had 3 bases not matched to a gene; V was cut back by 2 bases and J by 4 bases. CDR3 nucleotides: TGTGCCAGCAGTTACGGACAGGAGGCAGATACGCAGTATTTT. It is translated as CASSYGQEADTQYF.

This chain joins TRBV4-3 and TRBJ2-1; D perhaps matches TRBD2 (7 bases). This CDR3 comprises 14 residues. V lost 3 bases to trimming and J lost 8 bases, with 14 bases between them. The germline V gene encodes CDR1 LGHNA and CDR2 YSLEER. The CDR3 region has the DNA TGCGCCAGCAGCCACCCCGGGGGGCCTGATGAGCAGTTCTTC. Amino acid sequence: CASSHPGGPDEQFF.

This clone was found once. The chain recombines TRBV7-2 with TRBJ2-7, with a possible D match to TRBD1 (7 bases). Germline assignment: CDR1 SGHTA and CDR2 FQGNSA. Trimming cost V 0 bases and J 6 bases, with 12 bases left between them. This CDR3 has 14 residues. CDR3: CASSLARQGGEQYF. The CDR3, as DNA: TGTGCCAGCAGCTTAGCGCGTCAGGGGGGCGAGCAGTACTTC.

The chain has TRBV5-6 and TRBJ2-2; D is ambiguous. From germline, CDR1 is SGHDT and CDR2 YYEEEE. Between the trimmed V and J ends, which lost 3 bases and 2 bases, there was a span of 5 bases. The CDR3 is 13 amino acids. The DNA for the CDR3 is TGTGCCAGCAGCTCCTTAAACACCGGGGAGCTGTTTTTT. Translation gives CASSSLNTGELFF.

The chain's CDR3 is CASSLDGANYGYTF. CDR3 sequence (DNA): TGTGCCAGCAGCTTAGATGGAGCTAACTATGGCTACACCTTC. The V call is TRBV7-2, the J call TRBJ1-2; D remains ambiguous. Trimming removed 1 base at V and 0 bases at J, with 6 bases between. Germline assignment: CDR1 SGHTA and CDR2 FQGNSA. The CDR3 is made up of 14 amino acids. The whole variable domain, remainder taken from reference TRBV7-2 and TRBJ1-2, is GAGVSQSPSNKVTEKGKDVELRCDPISGHTALYWYRQSLGQGLEFLIYFQGNSAPDKSGLPSDRFSAERTGGSVSTLTIQRTQQEDSAVYLCASSLDGANYGYTFGSGTRLTVV.